The sample holds many counts of the clone carrying this T cell receptor (beta chain). This specimen belongs to a study of T-cell reconstitution after alpha-beta-depleted transplantation in children. With 5 bases clipped from V and 3 bases from J, the junction kept 4 bases outside the gene matches. Looked up from germline, CDR1 is SQVTM and CDR2 is ANQGSEA. The CDR3 runs 12 residues. A TCRbeta library incorporating unique molecular identifiers was prepared. MiXCR, applied by TCRdb to the PCR reads, yields one record per CDR3 protein. The sample holds 240,000 or so distinct CDR3 sequences, around 13% seen once.

This TCR was recovered from a human donor who donated a stem cell graft to a child with acute lymphoblastic leukemia. The chain joins TRBV29-1 to TRBJ2-7, with 7 bases fitting TRBD2. Sample: PBMCs from the stem cell graft donor, taken from the stem cell graft. CDR3 DNA: TGCAGCGTTTGGGGGGGAGACTACGAGCAGTACTTC. Encoded protein: CSVWGGDYEQYF.